One sample yielded the 31 T cell receptor beta chains listed below, sequenced in a study of graft-versus-host responses after intestinal transplantation. The researchers put about 200,000 CFSE-labeled responder cells into plates with about 200,000 irradiated, violet-dye-labeled stimulator cells. Here immunoSEQ multiplex PCR was the method, and the copy in TCRdb shows in-frame clones only, minus some. Of about 17,000 clones listed, approximately 37% are singletons. The input for sequencing was alloreactive CD8+ T cells from a mixed lymphocyte reaction culture, taken before intestinal transplant. Subset: CFSE-low proliferating T cells sorted from roughly six-day pre-transplant mixed lymphocyte reaction (GvH or HvG direction). The source is a human patient who received an intestinal transplant.

The chain combines TRBV29-1 with TRBJ2-3; 8 positions match TRBD2. Germline CDR1 SQVTM, CDR2 ANQGSEA. The CDR3 extends over 13 amino acids. J was trimmed by 1 base and V by 4 bases; bases with no gene match: 1. Here the CDR3 reads CSVVAGRTDTQYF. The CDR3 bases are TGCAGCGTTGTAGCGGGGCGCACAGATACGCAGTATTTT.

The chain links TRBV6-6 to TRBJ2-1; D could derive from TRBD1 or TRBD2 (5 bases each). V lost 2 bases and J lost 7, with 15 bases in between. CDR1 and CDR2 (germline): MNHNY, SVGAGI (reference sequence). The CDR3 runs to 15 residues. The CDR3 DNA reads TGTGCCAGCAGTTACGGGAGCCCCCCAGGGAATGAGCAGTTCTTC. It codes for CASSYGSPPGNEQFF.

The rearrangement uses TRBV4-3 and TRBJ1-2; no firm D call. V lost 0 bases and J lost 2, with 7 bases in between. CDR3 size: 14 residues. Germline V gives CDR1 LGHNA, CDR2 YSLEER. CDR3 in DNA: TGCGCCAGCAGCCAAGACCCTGGAAACTATGGCTACACCTTC. Translation gives CASSQDPGNYGYTF.

The chain uses TRBV10-2 and TRBJ1-2; D perhaps matches TRBD1 (5 bases). This CDR3 spans 14 amino acids. Germline assignment: CDR1 WSHSY and CDR2 SAAADI. V lost 2 bases and J lost 7, with 14 bases in between. The CDR3 sequence is CASSETSGEGGYTF. In DNA form, the CDR3 reads TGCGCCAGCAGTGAGACTTCGGGGGAAGGTGGCTACACCTTC.

The chain carries TRBV5-1 and TRBJ2-3, with 7 bases that match TRBD1. V gave up 3 bases and J gave up 2 bases; unmatched junction bases: 3. The CDR3 spans 14 residues. CDR1 and CDR2 (germline): SGHRS, YFSETQ. The CDR3 bases are TGCGCCAGCAGCTATGACAGGGTCACAGATACGCAGTATTTT. Translating gives CASSYDRVTDTQYF.

The chain recombines TRBV27 with TRBJ1-2; tentative D call: TRBD1 (6 bases). This CDR3 is built from 13 residues. The germline V gene has CDR1 MNHEY and CDR2 SMNVEV (reference sequence). Trimming took off 5 bases at V and 4 bases at J, with 11 bases between the two ends. CDR3: CASSVGGSYGYTF. The CDR3 bases are TGTGCCAGCAGTGTAGGGGGGAGCTATGGCTACACCTTC.

This clone was counted between two and nine times. This chain connects TRBV27 to TRBJ2-1; TRBD1 agrees at 8 bases. Germline trimming cut 6 bases from V and 1 base from J; bases unmatched to any gene: 8. CDR1 and CDR2 from the germline V gene are MNHEY and SMNVEV (reference sequence). The CDR3 sequence is 16 residues long. This CDR3 is CASSPQGAYSYNEQFF. The DNA for the CDR3 is TGTGCCAGCAGCCCCCAGGGGGCCTATTCCTACAATGAGCAGTTCTTC.

This clone turned up a few times. The V and J genes are TRBV6-1 and TRBJ1-2; maybe TRBD1 (6 bases). V lost 7 bases and J 2 bases, leaving 17 bases between the germline ends. Germline V lookup: CDR1 MNHNS, CDR2 SASEGT. The CDR3 runs to 15 residues. In DNA form, the CDR3 reads TGTGCCAGCACCGCCCCCGGGGACACCAACTATGGCTACACCTTC. This translates into CASTAPGDTNYGYTF.

Sample share makes this clone medium-sized. At one boundary the junction diverges from the germline segment, which might be a read error. The chain uses TRBV9 and TRBJ2-5; D gene ambiguous. This CDR3 is built from 15 residues. Germline-derived CDR1 and CDR2 are SGDLS and YYNGEE. This CDR3 reads CASSVGGASKDTQYF. The CDR3 nucleotides are TGTGCCAGCAGCGTAGGCGGAGCGTCCAAAGATACCCAGTACTTC.

This clone is a singleton in its sample. The chain has TRBV23-1 and TRBJ2-3; 8 nucleotides line up with TRBD1. TRBV23-1 is filed as an ORF, its function uncertain. J lost 1 base, V lost 4 bases, and 1 base had no gene match. The length of the CDR3 is 14 residues. The chain's CDR3 is CASSPTGGTDTQYF. CDR3 DNA sequence: TGCGCCAGCAGTCCGACAGGGGGCACAGATACGCAGTATTTT.

In this sample, this clone is medium-sized. The chain combines TRBV6-6 with TRBJ1-3; no clear D. CDR3 length equals 14 residues. Looked up from germline, CDR1 is MNHNY and CDR2 is SVGAGI (reference sequence). V dropped 10 bases and J dropped 4 bases, with 17 bases sitting between them. This CDR3 reads CATWAGTYGNTIYF. The CDR3 DNA reads as TGTGCCACCTGGGCGGGAACATACGGAAACACCATATATTTT.

This clone rates as medium-sized. The rearrangement joins TRBV27 to TRBJ2-7; D remains unclear. V was cut by 6 bases and J by 4 bases, with 13 bases left in between. This CDR3 region has 13 residues. Germline CDR1 is MNHEY and CDR2 is SMNVEV (reference sequence). CDR3 sequence reads: CASRPANKYEQYF. CDR3 coding DNA: TGTGCCAGCAGACCGGCAAATAAATACGAGCAGTACTTC.

Only a few counts were recorded for this clone. The chain couples TRBV7-9 to TRBJ2-7, with 8 bases identical to TRBD1. Per the germline V gene, CDR1 is SEHNR and CDR2 is FQNEAQ (reference sequence). The CDR3 is 18 residues long. Trimming removed 2 bases from V and 5 bases from J; junction bases left unmatched: 17. CDR3 amino acids: CASSLSPPTTGGPDEQYF. The CDR3 nucleotides are TGTGCCAGCAGCTTATCACCCCCCACAACAGGGGGGCCCGACGAGCAGTACTTC.

The sample holds a few counts of this clone. This sequence joins TRBV19 and TRBJ1-2; D may be TRBD1 (5 bases). CDR3 length: 15 amino acids. V shed 5 bases and J shed 3 bases, with 16 bases lying between them. CDR1 and CDR2 from the germline V gene are LNHDA and SQIVND (reference sequence). The CDR3 DNA is TGTGCCAGTAGTTTCGACAGTTCAGATTACTATGGCTACACCTTC. This sequence encodes CASSFDSSDYYGYTF.

V and J are TRBV4-1 and TRBJ2-7, with D perhaps given as TRBD1 or TRBD2 (5 bases each). The germline CDR1 and CDR2 sequences are MGHRA and YSYEKL. The CDR3 has 16 residues. V was cut by 0 bases and J by 3 bases, with 15 bases left in between. The CDR3 reads CASSQDLGLGGYEQYF. CDR3 DNA: TGCGCCAGCAGCCAAGATCTTGGGCTTGGGGGCTACGAGCAGTACTTC.

This clone was counted only a few times. The rearrangement uses TRBV4-1 and TRBJ2-1; D is unresolved. Germline lookup yields CDR1 MGHRA and CDR2 YSYEKL. There are 17 residues in the CDR3. V was shortened by 0 bases and J by 8 bases, with 20 bases between the two germline ends. CDR3 protein: CASSQDPGSDLPYEQFF. The CDR3 region has the DNA TGCGCCAGCAGCCAAGACCCCGGGTCGGACCTCCCATATGAGCAGTTCTTC.

The chain is built from TRBV4-1 and TRBJ2-1; TRBD2 agrees at 10 bases. The CDR3 consists of 16 residues. The V gene's germline CDR1 is MGHRA and CDR2 YSYEKL. Trimming at V came to 4 bases and at J to 9 bases, leaving 12 bases not matched to a gene. The CDR3 region has the DNA TGCGCCAGCAGCCCATGGACTAGCGGAAACCCAGGTGAGCAGTTCTTC. It specifies CASSPWTSGNPGEQFF.

This clone was observed many times. This rearrangement joins TRBV13 to TRBJ2-5; D uncertain. This CDR3 is built from 14 residues. Trimming shortened V by 1 base and J by 5 bases, and 11 bases separated the two germline ends. CDR1 and CDR2 (germline): PRHDT, FYEKMQ (reference sequence). The chain's CDR3 is CASSLEGLGETQYF. The CDR3 DNA sequence: TGTGCCAGCAGCTTAGAGGGCCTAGGGGAGACCCAGTACTTC.

In its sample, this clone was seen a few times. The genes are TRBV18 and TRBJ2-3; D call uncertain. The CDR3 extends over 15 amino acids. Germline V gives CDR1 KGHSH, CDR2 LQKENI. Trimming removed 1 base at V and 0 bases at J, with 8 bases between. Here the CDR3 DNA reads TGTGCCAGCTCACCACTACGCGGTAGCACAGATACGCAGTATTTT. It codes for CASSPLRGSTDTQYF.

In its sample, this clone was seen a few times. This chain connects TRBV4-1 to TRBJ1-5; maybe TRBD1 (6 bases). The CDR3 has 13 amino acids. The germline CDR1 and CDR2 sequences are MGHRA and YSYEKL. Between the trimmed V and J ends, which lost 4 bases and 7 bases, there was a span of 11 bases. CDR3 sequence: CASSPGVDQPQHF. Written as DNA, the CDR3 is TGCGCCAGCAGCCCAGGGGTGGACCAGCCCCAGCATTTT.

J is TRBJ2-3 and V is TRBV18, with 11 positions matching TRBD1. This CDR3 has 16 residues. Germline-derived CDR1 and CDR2 are KGHSH and LQKENI. V lost 4 bases and J lost 1; bases outside the gene matches: 4. The CDR3, as DNA: TGTGCCAGCTCACGGACAGGGGGCGGTGGCACAGATACGCAGTATTTT. It is translated as CASSRTGGGGTDTQYF.

As to this clone: This sample includes further DNA sequences coding for the same CDR3. This rearrangement joins TRBV27 to TRBJ2-7, with D perhaps matching TRBD2 (6 bases). V lost 0 bases to trimming and J lost 3 bases, with 6 bases between them. Looked up from germline, CDR1 is MNHEY and CDR2 is SMNVEV (reference sequence). The CDR3 has 13 amino acids. CDR3 sequence (DNA): TGTGCCAGCAGTTTATCTAGCGGCTACGAGCAGTACTTC. Protein: CASSLSSGYEQYF.

The chain employs TRBV7-9 and TRBJ2-2; D unclear. Germline V gives CDR1 SEHNR, CDR2 FQNEAQ (reference sequence). The length of the CDR3 is 14 residues. V lost 6 bases and J lost 4, with 12 bases in between. The CDR3 spells CASSLRPVTGELFF. CDR3 DNA: TGTGCCAGCAGTTTAAGACCCGTCACCGGGGAGCTGTTTTTT.

This chain links TRBV18 with TRBJ2-1; 7 bases are shared with TRBD1. The trim removed 6 bases at V and 7 bases at J, leaving 12 bases unmatched. Germline loops: CDR1 KGHSH, CDR2 LQKENI. The length of the CDR3 is 15 residues. The DNA for the CDR3 is TGTGCCAGCTCGCCCCGAGACAGGGATCGGAATGAGCAGTTCTTC. It translates to CASSPRDRDRNEQFF.

The chain couples TRBV6-6 to TRBJ2-7; 10 bases fit TRBD1. The V gene's germline CDR1 is MNHNY and CDR2 SVGAGI (reference sequence). With V trimmed by 11 bases and J by 5 bases, 9 bases remained unmatched. The CDR3 length is 13 residues. CDR3 sequence reads: CAGWTGGFDEQYF. CDR3 coding DNA: TGTGCCGGCTGGACAGGGGGTTTCGACGAGCAGTACTTC.

This clone counts as medium-sized. The rearrangement uses TRBV9 and TRBJ2-1; no definite D call. This CDR3 has 14 amino acids. Germline V CDR1 and CDR2: SGDLS, YYNGEE. V was pared by 2 bases and J by 5 bases, with 11 bases between. The CDR3 sequence: CASSVVLGNNEQFF. The CDR3 DNA is TGTGCCAGCAGCGTCGTCCTAGGGAACAATGAGCAGTTCTTC.

This clone occurred a few times. This sequence joins TRBV29-1 and TRBJ1-1, with D perhaps matching TRBD1 (5 bases). This CDR3 spans 11 amino acids. Per germline, CDR1 SQVTM and CDR2 ANQGSEA. Trimming pared 4 bases from V and 5 bases from J, leaving 8 bases between. The CDR3 DNA sequence: TGCAGCGTTGTACGGGGGACTGAAGCTTTCTTT. It translates to CSVVRGTEAFF.

The gene calls are TRBV6-6 and TRBJ2-4; D possibly corresponds to TRBD2 (5 bases). The CDR3 is made up of 16 amino acids. V lost 2 bases to trimming and J lost 0 bases, with 11 bases between them. Germline CDR1 and CDR2: MNHNY and SVGAGI (reference sequence). CDR3: CASSYQAAIAKNIQYF. In nucleotides, the CDR3 is TGTGCCAGCAGTTACCAAGCGGCTATAGCCAAAAACATTCAGTACTTC.

The rearrangement links TRBV27 to TRBJ2-7, with a weak D call TRBD1 (5 bases). Trimming removed 1 base at V and 5 bases at J, with 12 bases between. This CDR3 comprises 14 residues. Germline V gene lookup returns CDR1 MNHEY and CDR2 SMNVEV (reference sequence). The CDR3 sequence is CASSLLGRVDEQYF. In DNA, the CDR3 is TGTGCCAGCAGTTTATTGGGCAGGGTCGACGAGCAGTACTTC.

In this sample, this clone turned up a few times. The V call is TRBV9, the J call TRBJ2-4; no reliable D call. CDR3 size: 15 residues. V was pared by 4 bases and J by 1 base, with 12 bases between. CDR1 and CDR2 (germline): SGDLS, YYNGEE. The CDR3 DNA sequence: TGTGCCAGCAGCCCCAGCTGGGCGGCCAAAAACATTCAGTACTTC. Its protein product is CASSPSWAAKNIQYF. The entire variable domain, with the rest obtained from reference TRBV9 and TRBJ2-4, is as follows: DSGVTQTPKHLITATGQRVTLRCSPRSGDLSVYWYQQSLDQGLQFLIQYYNGEERAKGNILERFSAQQFPDLHSELNLSSLELGDSALYFCASSPSWAAKNIQYFGAGTRLSVL.

V and J are TRBV10-1 and TRBJ2-7; TRBD1 matches at 8 bases. Germline CDR1 is WNHNN and CDR2 is SYGVQD (reference sequence). Trimming removed 5 bases from V and 2 bases from J; junction bases left unmatched: 5. The CDR3 spans 14 residues. The CDR3 DNA reads as TGCGCCAGCAGTCGGGACAGGTCTACCTACGAGCAGTACTTC. The encoded protein is CASSRDRSTYEQYF.